This TCR beta chain was found in a study of T cells and copy number aberrations in small-cell lung cancer (dated by TCRdb to the early 2020s). As for the study more broadly: Whole-exome sequencing of the same tumor regions was paired with TCR repertoire sequencing so that T cell metrics could be related to mutations and copy number aberrations. Tumor TCR data were available for 17 patients, and approximately 14 patients had TCR data from both tumor and normal tissue.

Using multiplexed V- and J-gene primers, the immunoSEQ hsTCRB Kit amplified TCR-beta CDR3 regions from genomic DNA. Unique DNA barcodes were added in a second PCR, and the samples were pooled together with a negative control and a positive control. Sequencing of the pooled TCR-beta libraries was performed on an Illumina MiSeq using a 150-cycle paired-end protocol. In the source study's methods: Raw sequencing data were processed by Adaptive Biotechnologies into a report containing normalized, annotated TCR-beta repertoires. T-cell density was calculated by normalizing TCR-beta templates to usable DNA, with usable DNA estimated through amplification of housekeeping genes. Richness was defined as the count of unique rearrangements, and clonality was defined as 1 minus Pielou's evenness. Sourced from immuneACCESS, this table was stored by TCRdb with only in-frame sequences that have V and J called. A share of the clones is absent; for the studies checked, an unresolved V gene accounts for under half, and the remainder has no known explanation. V and J calls and clone size follow that table, whereas D and trimming were derived from the DNA. The sample includes fewer than 600 clones, with 80% to 90% observed a single time. About 6.2% of the sample is in the top ten clones.

Regarding this clone: The clone's antigen remains unknown. No clone much larger than this one lies a single base away; base qualities are absent.

From a lookup of the germline V gene (reference sequence), CDR1 and CDR2 are PRHDT and FYEKMQ. Trimming removed 5 bases from V and 4 bases from J, leaving 14 bases between the germline ends. The CDR3, cysteine through phenylalanine, is 15 amino acids long. Of all the DNA, just the CDR3 is kept, 45 bases in frame from base 1. The donors were limited-stage small-cell lung cancer patients whose surgical resection took place in Hangzhou, China, between the late 2000s and the early 2020s. Every donor went straight to surgery with no preoperative chemotherapy or radiotherapy, and no donor was given immunotherapy either before or after surgery. Each of the roughly 19 patients in the sequenced cohort was a smoker or a heavy second-hand smoker. Adjacent normal lung was collected at least 2 cm from the tumor margin and was morphologically confirmed by two pathologists to be free of malignant cells. The study used multi-region TCR-beta sequencing of resected limited-stage small-cell lung cancers together with tumor-adjacent lung tissue to characterize T cell repertoire heterogeneity. The AllPrep DNA/RNA FFPE Kit (Qiagen) was used to extract genomic DNA from FFPE tissue.

Broad study findings and their caveats: The study was limited by a small sample size because surgical resection is uncommon in small-cell lung cancer, and the findings require validation. Compared with adjacent lung tissue, tumors showed lower T-cell density, richness and clonality, although the density difference was not significant. Every specimen was formalin-fixed paraffin-embedded tissue, a material known to introduce sequencing artifacts.

This chain joins TRBV13 to TRBJ2-2; 6 matching bases give a weak D call of TRBD1. Sequencing used normal tissue next to the tumor. This sequence was found in a man aged 55 to 69 with small cell lung cancer. The DNA sequence is TGTGCCAGCAGCATACCGGGACAAACCACCGGGGAGCTGTTTTTT. Protein translation: CASSIPGQTTGELFF. Here the CDR3 is joined to the reference TRBV13 and TRBJ2-2 genes, and the full variable domain is: AAGVIQSPRHLIKEKRETATLKCYPIPRHDTVYWYQQGPGQDPQFLISFYEKMQSDKGSIPDRFSAQQFSDYHSELNMSSLELGDSALYFCASSIPGQTTGELFFGEGSRLTVL.